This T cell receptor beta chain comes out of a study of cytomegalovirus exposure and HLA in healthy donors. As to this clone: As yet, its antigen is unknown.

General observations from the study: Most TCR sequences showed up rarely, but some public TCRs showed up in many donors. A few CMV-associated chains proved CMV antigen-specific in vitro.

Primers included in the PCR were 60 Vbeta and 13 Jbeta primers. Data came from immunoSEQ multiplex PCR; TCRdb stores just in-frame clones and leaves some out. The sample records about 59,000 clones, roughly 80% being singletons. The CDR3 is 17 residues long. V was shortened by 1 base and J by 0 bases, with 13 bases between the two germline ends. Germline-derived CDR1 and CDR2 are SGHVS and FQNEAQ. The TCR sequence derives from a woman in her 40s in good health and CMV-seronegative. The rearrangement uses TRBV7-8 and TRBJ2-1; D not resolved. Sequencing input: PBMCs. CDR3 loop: CASSLVPRQSSYNEQFF. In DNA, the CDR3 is TGTGCCAGCAGCTTAGTCCCTAGGCAGAGCTCCTACAATGAGCAGTTCTTC.